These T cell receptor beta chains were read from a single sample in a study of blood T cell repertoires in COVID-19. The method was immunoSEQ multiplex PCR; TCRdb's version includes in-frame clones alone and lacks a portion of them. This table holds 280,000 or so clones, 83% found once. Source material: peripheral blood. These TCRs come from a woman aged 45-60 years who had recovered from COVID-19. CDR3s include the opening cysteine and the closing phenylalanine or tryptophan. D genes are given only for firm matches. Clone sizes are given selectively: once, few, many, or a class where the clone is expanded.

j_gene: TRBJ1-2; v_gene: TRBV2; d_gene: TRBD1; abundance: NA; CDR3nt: TGTGCCAGCAAGAATAACAGGGGGCGGTATGGCTACACCTTC; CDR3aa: CASKNNRGRYGYTF
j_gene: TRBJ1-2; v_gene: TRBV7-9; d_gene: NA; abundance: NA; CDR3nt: TGTGCCAGCAGCCCCGGACAGAATAACTATGGCTACACCTTC; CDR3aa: CASSPGQNNYGYTF
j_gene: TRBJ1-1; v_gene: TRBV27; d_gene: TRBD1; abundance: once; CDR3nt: TGTGCCAGTACTACAGGGGGCGGGATGAACACTGAAGCTTTCTTT; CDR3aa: CASTTGGGMNTEAFF
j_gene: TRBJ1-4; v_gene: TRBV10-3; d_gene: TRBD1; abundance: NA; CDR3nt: TGTGCCATCAGTGAGGATGTGGGGACAGGGGGGGAAAATGAAAAACTGTTTTTT; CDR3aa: CAISEDVGTGGENEKLFF
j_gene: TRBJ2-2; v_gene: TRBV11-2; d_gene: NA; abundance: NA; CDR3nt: TGTGCCAGCAGCTTATCCCAGACGAACACCGGGGAGCTGTTTTTT; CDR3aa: CASSLSQTNTGELFF
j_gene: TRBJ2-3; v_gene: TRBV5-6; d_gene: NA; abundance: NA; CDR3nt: TGTGCCAGCAGCTTGAGGTCCGGAGCAGATACGCAGTATTTT; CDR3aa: CASSLRSGADTQYF
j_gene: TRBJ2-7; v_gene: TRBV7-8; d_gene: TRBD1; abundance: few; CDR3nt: TGTGCCAGCAGCGGGGACAGGGGAGACGAGCAGTACTTC; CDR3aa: CASSGDRGDEQYF
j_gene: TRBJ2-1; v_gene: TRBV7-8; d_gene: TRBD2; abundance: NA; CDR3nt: TGTGCCAGCAGCTTAGACCGACTAGCGGGAGGAGCTGAGCAGTTCTTC; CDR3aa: CASSLDRLAGGAEQFF
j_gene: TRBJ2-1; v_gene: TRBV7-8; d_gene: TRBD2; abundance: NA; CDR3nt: TGTGCCAGCAGCTTAAGTAGCGGGAGGAAAGGTGAGCAGTTCTTC; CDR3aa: CASSLSSGRKGEQFF
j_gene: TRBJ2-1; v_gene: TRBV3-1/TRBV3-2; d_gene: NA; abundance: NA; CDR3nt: TGTGCCAGCAGCCTAGCGGAGGATGGCTACAATGAGCAGTTCTTC; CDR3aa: CASSLAEDGYNEQFF
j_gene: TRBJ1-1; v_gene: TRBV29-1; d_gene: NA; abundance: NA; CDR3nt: TGCAGCGTCGCCCCCCGACTTACGAACACTGAAGCTTTCTTT; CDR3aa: CSVAPRLTNTEAFF
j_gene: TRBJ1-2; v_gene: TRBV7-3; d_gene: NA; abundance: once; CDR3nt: TGTGCCAGCAGCCCCCGATCAGGTAGCTATGGCTACACCTTC; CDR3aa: CASSPRSGSYGYTF
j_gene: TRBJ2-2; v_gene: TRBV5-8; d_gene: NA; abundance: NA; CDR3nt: TGTGCCAGCAGCTTGCACTTCGGGAACACCGGGGAGCTGTTTTTT; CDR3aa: CASSLHFGNTGELFF
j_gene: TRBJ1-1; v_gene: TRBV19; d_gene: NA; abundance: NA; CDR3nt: TGTGCCAGTAGTCCCCAGGCCGGGGAGAACACTGAAGCTTTCTTT; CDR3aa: CASSPQAGENTEAFF
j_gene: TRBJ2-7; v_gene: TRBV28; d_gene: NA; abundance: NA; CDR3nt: TGTGCCAGCAGTTTATCAGGGTACGAGCAGTACTTC; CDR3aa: CASSLSGYEQYF
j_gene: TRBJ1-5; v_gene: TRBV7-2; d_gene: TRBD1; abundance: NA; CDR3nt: TGTGCCAGCAGCAAGGGACAGGGTGGCAATCAGCCCCAGCATTTT; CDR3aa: CASSKGQGGNQPQHF
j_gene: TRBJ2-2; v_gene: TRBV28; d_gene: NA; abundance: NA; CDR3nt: TGTGCCAGCAGTCCCCGGGTGCGGGTCGGGGAGCTGTTTTTT; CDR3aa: CASSPRVRVGELFF
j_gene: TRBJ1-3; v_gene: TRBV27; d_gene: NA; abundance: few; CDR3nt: TGTGCCAGCAGTTTATCCCCAGTCGGAAACACCATATATTTT; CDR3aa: CASSLSPVGNTIYF
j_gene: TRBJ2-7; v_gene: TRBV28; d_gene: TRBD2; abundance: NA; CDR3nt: TGTGCCAGCAGTTTGGCGGGGGACTCCTCCTACGAGCAGTACTTC; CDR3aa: CASSLAGDSSYEQYF
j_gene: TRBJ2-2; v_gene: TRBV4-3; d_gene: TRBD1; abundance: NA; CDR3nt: TGCGCCAGCAGCCAAGATTTGCCAGGGGGTACGAGCACCGGGGAGCTGTTTTTT; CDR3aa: CASSQDLPGGTSTGELFF
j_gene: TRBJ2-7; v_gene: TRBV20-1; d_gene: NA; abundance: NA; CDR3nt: TGCAGTGCTAGAAAAGAGGGGGTTGAGATCTTC; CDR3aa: CSARKEGVEIF
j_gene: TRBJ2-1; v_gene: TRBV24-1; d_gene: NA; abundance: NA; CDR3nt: TGTGCCACCAGCGCACCCCTCTCCGGGGTCCGTTCCTACAATGAGCAGTTCTTC; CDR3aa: CATSAPLSGVRSYNEQFF
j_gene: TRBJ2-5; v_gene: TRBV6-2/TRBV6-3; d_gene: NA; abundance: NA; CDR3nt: TGTGCCAGCAGTAACAACGTAGCGGAGACCCAGTACTTC; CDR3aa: CASSNNVAETQYF
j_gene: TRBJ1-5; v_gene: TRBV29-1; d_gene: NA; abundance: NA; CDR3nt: TGCAGCGCCCTGACAGGAGACCATCAGCCCCAGCATTTT; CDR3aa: CSALTGDHQPQHF
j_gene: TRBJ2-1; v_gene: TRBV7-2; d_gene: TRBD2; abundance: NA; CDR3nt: TGTGCCAGCAGCCCGCCGGGGGGGCTAAACTACAATGAGCAGTTCTTC; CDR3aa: CASSPPGGLNYNEQFF
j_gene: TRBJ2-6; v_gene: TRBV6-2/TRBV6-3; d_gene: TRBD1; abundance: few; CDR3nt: TGTGCCAGCAGCGACAGGGCGAACTCTGGGGCCAACGTCCTGACTTTC; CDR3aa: CASSDRANSGANVLTF
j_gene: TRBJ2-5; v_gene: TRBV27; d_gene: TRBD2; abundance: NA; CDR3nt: TGTGCCAGCAGTTTAGGGGTAGCGGGAGAAGAGACCCAGTACTTC; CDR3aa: CASSLGVAGEETQYF
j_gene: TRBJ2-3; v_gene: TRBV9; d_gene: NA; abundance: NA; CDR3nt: TGTGCCAGCAGCGCCGGAGGCGGAGATACGCAGTATTTT; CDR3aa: CASSAGGGDTQYF
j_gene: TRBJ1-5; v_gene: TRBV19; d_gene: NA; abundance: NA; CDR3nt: TGTGCCAGTAGTACCAAAACAGGGATAAGGGGCAATCAGCCCCAGCATTTT; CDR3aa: CASSTKTGIRGNQPQHF
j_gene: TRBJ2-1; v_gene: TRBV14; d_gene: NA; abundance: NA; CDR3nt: TGTGCCAGCAGCCAAGTAAGTTCCGGAGGGCAGTTCTTC; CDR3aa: CASSQVSSGGQFF
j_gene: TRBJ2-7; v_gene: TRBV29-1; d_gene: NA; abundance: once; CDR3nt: TGCAGCGCCGCGGGGTCTTACGAGCAGTACTTC; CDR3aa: CSAAGSYEQYF
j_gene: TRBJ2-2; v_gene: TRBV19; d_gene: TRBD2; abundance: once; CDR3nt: TGTGCCACCGGGATAGCGGGAGCGGGCACCGGGGAGCTGTTTTTT; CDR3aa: CATGIAGAGTGELFF
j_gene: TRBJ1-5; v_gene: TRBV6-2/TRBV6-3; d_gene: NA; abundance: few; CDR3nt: TGTGCCAGCAGCCCTAGGCAGGGCAATCAGCCCCAGCATTTT; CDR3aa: CASSPRQGNQPQHF
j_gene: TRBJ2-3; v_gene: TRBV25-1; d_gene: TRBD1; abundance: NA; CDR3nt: TGTGCCAGCAGTGAGGTGATAGGGGGCGCAGATACGCAGTATTTT; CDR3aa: CASSEVIGGADTQYF
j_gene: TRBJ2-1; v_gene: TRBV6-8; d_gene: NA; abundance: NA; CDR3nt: TGTGCCAGCAGTTACTCGGACAGATCCCCCAATGAGCAGTTCTTC; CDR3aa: CASSYSDRSPNEQFF
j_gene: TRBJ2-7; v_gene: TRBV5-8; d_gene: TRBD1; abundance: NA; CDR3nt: TGTGCCAGCACCCAACGGGACAGGGGCTCCTACGAGCAGTACTTC; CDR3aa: CASTQRDRGSYEQYF
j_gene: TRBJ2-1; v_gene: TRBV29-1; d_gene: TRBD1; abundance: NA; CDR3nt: TGCAGCGTTGAGGCGGAGACAGGGCGAGTTTACAATGAGCAGTTCTTC; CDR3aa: CSVEAETGRVYNEQFF
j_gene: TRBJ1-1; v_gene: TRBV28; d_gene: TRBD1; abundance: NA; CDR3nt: TGTGCCAGCAGGGCAGGGGGCGGTAGGTATGAAGCTTTCTTT; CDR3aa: CASRAGGGRYEAFF
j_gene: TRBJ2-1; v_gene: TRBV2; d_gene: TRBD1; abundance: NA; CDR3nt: TGTGCCCGAGAAGGCGGACAGGGGGCGTCGGGATACAATGAGCAGTTCTTC; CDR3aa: CAREGGQGASGYNEQFF
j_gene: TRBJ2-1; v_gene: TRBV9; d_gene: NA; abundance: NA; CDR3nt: TGTGCCAGCAGCGTCGGGAGACCCTCCTACAATGAGCAGTTCTTC; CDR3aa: CASSVGRPSYNEQFF
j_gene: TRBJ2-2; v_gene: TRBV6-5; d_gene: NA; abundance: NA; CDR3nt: TGTGCCAGCAGCCGGGGTAATCTCGGGGAGCTGTTTTTT; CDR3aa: CASSRGNLGELFF
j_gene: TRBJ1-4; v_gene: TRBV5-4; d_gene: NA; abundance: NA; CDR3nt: TGTGCCAGCAGCCCCGGGGGAAATCCTAATGAAAAACTGTTTTTT; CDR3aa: CASSPGGNPNEKLFF
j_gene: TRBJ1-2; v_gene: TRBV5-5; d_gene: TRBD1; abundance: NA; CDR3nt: TGTGCCAGCAGCGGCTCACGGGAAACAGGGGTCTATGGCTACACCTTC; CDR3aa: CASSGSRETGVYGYTF
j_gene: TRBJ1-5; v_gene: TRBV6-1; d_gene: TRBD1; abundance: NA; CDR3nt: TGTGCCAGCAGTGAAGCGCTGACAGGGGGCAATCAGCCCCAGCATTTT; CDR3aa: CASSEALTGGNQPQHF
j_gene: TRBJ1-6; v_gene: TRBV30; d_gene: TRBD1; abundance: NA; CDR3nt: TGTGCCTGGAGTGTAGGACAGGCGCCCTTTTCACCCCTCCACTTT; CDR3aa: CAWSVGQAPFSPLHF
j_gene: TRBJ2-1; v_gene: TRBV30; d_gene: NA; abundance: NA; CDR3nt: TGTGCCTGGAGTTTGGGGGCGGGGAGGGATGAGCAGTTCTTC; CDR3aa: CAWSLGAGRDEQFF
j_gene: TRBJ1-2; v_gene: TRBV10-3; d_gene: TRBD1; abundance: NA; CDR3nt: TGTGCCACCCAGGGGACAGGGGGAATAAACTATGGCTACACCTTC; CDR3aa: CATQGTGGINYGYTF
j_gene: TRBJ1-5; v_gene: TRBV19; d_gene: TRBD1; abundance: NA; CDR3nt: TGTGCCAGTAGCCCAGCGGGGGGGACAGGGAAGGTTCAGCCCCAGCATTTT; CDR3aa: CASSPAGGTGKVQPQHF
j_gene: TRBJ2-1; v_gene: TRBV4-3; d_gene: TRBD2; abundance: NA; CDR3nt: TGCGCCAGCAGCCCGTTAGCGGGAGGCCAACAAGCGGAGTTCTTC; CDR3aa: CASSPLAGGQQAEFF
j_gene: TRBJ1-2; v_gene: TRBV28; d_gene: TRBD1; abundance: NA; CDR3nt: TGTGCCAGCAGCCGGGGACAGGGGTATGGCTACACCTTC; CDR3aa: CASSRGQGYGYTF
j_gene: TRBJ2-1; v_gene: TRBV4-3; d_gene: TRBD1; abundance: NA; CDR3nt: TGCGCCAGCAGCCAGACAGGGGGCCGCGTGAATGAGCAGTTCTTC; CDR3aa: CASSQTGGRVNEQFF
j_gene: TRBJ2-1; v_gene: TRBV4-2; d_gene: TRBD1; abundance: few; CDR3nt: TGTGCCAGCAGCCCCGGGGGACAGGGGGCAAGAGATGAGCAGTTCTTC; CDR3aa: CASSPGGQGARDEQFF
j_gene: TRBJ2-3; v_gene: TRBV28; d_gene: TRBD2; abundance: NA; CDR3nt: TGTGCCAGCAGTTCCGGACTAGGTCCAGATACGCAGTATTTT; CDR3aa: CASSSGLGPDTQYF
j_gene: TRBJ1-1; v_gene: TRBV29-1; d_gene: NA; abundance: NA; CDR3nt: TGCAGCGTTGTCGAAGGGGCGAACACTGAAGCTTTCTTT; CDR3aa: CSVVEGANTEAFF
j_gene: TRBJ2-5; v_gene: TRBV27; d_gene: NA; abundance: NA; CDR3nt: TGTGCCAGCAGGCATAGGGCTTCACGGGGAGAGACCCAGTACTTC; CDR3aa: CASRHRASRGETQYF
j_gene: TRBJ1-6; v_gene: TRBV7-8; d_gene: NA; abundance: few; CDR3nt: TGTGCCAGCAGCTTAGTCAGGGGCGCGCCCTATAATTCACCCCTCCACTTT; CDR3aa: CASSLVRGAPYNSPLHF